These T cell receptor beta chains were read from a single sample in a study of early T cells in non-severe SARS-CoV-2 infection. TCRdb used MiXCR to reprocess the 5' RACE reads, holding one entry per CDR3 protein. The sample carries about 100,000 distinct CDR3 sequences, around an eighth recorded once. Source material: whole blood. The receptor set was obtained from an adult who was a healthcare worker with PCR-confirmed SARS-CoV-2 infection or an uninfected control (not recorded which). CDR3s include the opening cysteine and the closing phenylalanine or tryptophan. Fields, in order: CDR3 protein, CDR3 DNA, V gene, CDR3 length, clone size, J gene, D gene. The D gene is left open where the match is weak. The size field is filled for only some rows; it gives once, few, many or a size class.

cdr3_aa: CSVPGASQETQYF
cdr3_nt: TGCAGCGTCCCAGGGGCATCCCAAGAGACCCAGTACTTC
v_call: TRBV29-1
cdr3_length: 13
clone_size: medium-sized
j_call: TRBJ2-5
d_call: NA

cdr3_aa: CASSLLGGGPQPSGNTIYF
cdr3_nt: TGTGCCAGCAGCTTGCTTGGTGGCGGACCCCAACCCTCTGGAAACACCATATATTTT
v_call: TRBV7-2
cdr3_length: 19
clone_size: many
j_call: TRBJ1-3
d_call: NA

cdr3_aa: CATSRGGESYNEQFF
cdr3_nt: TGTGCCACCAGCAGGGGAGGGGAGTCCTACAATGAGCAGTTCTTC
v_call: TRBV15
cdr3_length: 15
clone_size: NA
j_call: TRBJ2-1
d_call: TRBD2

cdr3_aa: CASGTEPKGLAGGQVNEQFF
cdr3_nt: TGTGCTAGTGGCACAGAACCGAAAGGGCTAGCGGGAGGGCAGGTGAATGAGCAGTTCTTC
v_call: TRBV12-5
cdr3_length: 20
clone_size: few
j_call: TRBJ2-1
d_call: TRBD2

cdr3_aa: CSVEDAGNTINF
cdr3_nt: TGCAGCGTTGAAGATGCGGGAAACACCATAAATTTT
v_call: TRBV29-1
cdr3_length: 12
clone_size: NA
j_call: TRBJ1-3
d_call: NA

cdr3_aa: CASSVGENSGNTIYF
cdr3_nt: TGTGCCAGCAGCGTAGGGGAAAACTCTGGAAACACCATATATTTT
v_call: TRBV9
cdr3_length: 15
clone_size: few
j_call: TRBJ1-3
d_call: NA

cdr3_aa: CASSLGGTANSPLHF
cdr3_nt: TGCGCCAGCAGCTTGGGGGGGACAGCCAATTCACCCCTCCACTTT
v_call: TRBV5-1
cdr3_length: 15
clone_size: few
j_call: TRBJ1-6
d_call: TRBD1

cdr3_aa: CASSFTGGRYEQYF
cdr3_nt: TGTGCCAGCAGTTTTACAGGGGGCAGGTACGAGCAGTACTTC
v_call: TRBV5-6
cdr3_length: 14
clone_size: few
j_call: TRBJ2-7
d_call: TRBD1

cdr3_aa: CASRIAGANVLTF
cdr3_nt: TGTGCCAGCAGGATAGCCGGGGCCAACGTCCTGACTTTC
v_call: TRBV2
cdr3_length: 13
clone_size: NA
j_call: TRBJ2-6
d_call: NA

cdr3_aa: CASSFGQHYNSPLHF
cdr3_nt: TGTGCCAGCAGCTTTGGACAGCACTATAATTCACCCCTCCACTTT
v_call: TRBV5-5
cdr3_length: 15
clone_size: NA
j_call: TRBJ1-6
d_call: NA

cdr3_aa: CASSQDRVYNAGTKGIGELFF
cdr3_nt: TGTGCCAGCAGCCAAGATCGAGTTTATAATGCCGGGACAAAAGGCATCGGGGAGCTGTTTTTT
v_call: TRBV3-1
cdr3_length: 21
clone_size: NA
j_call: TRBJ2-2
d_call: NA

cdr3_aa: CASSSVDSPLHF
cdr3_nt: TGTGCCAGCAGTTCGGTAGATTCACCCCTCCACTTT
v_call: TRBV12-3/TRBV12-4
cdr3_length: 12
clone_size: few
j_call: TRBJ1-6
d_call: NA

cdr3_aa: CASSSTPRDGQPGAQYF
cdr3_nt: TGTGCCAGCAGCTCGACCCCCCGGGACGGCCAACCAGGGGCCCAGTACTTC
v_call: TRBV7-3
cdr3_length: 17
clone_size: many
j_call: TRBJ2-5
d_call: NA

cdr3_aa: CASSSRGGDEQFF
cdr3_nt: TGTGCCAGCAGCTCCCGAGGAGGTGATGAGCAGTTCTTC
v_call: TRBV7-3
cdr3_length: 13
clone_size: many
j_call: TRBJ2-1
d_call: NA

cdr3_aa: CASSPTATQLNTEAFF
cdr3_nt: TGTGCCAGCAGCCCAACGGCAACGCAGTTGAACACTGAAGCTTTCTTT
v_call: TRBV7-2
cdr3_length: 16
clone_size: many
j_call: TRBJ1-1
d_call: NA

cdr3_aa: CASSPPLLGLGDTEAFF
cdr3_nt: TGTGCCAGCAGTCCCCCTCTTCTAGGGCTAGGCGACACTGAAGCTTTCTTT
v_call: TRBV12-3/TRBV12-4
cdr3_length: 17
clone_size: NA
j_call: TRBJ1-1
d_call: NA

cdr3_aa: CASNGFSGQVGYTF
cdr3_nt: TGTGCCAGCAATGGATTTTCGGGGCAAGTTGGCTACACCTTC
v_call: TRBV2
cdr3_length: 14
clone_size: many
j_call: TRBJ1-2
d_call: NA

cdr3_aa: CASSLGLIQPQHF
cdr3_nt: TGTGCCAGCAGTTTGGGGTTAATCCAGCCCCAGCATTTT
v_call: TRBV12-3/TRBV12-4
cdr3_length: 13
clone_size: many
j_call: TRBJ1-5
d_call: NA

cdr3_aa: CASSTTGGYYGYTF
cdr3_nt: TGTGCCAGCAGCACTACAGGGGGCTACTATGGCTACACCTTC
v_call: TRBV11-3
cdr3_length: 14
clone_size: many
j_call: TRBJ1-2
d_call: TRBD1

cdr3_aa: CASSLVSRVLNEQFF
cdr3_nt: TGTGCCAGCAGCTTGGTTTCTCGGGTCCTCAATGAGCAGTTCTTC
v_call: TRBV7-9
cdr3_length: 15
clone_size: NA
j_call: TRBJ2-1
d_call: NA

cdr3_aa: CASSYSTGANQPQHF
cdr3_nt: TGTGCCAGCAGTTATTCGACAGGGGCTAATCAGCCCCAGCATTTT
v_call: TRBV6-2/TRBV6-3
cdr3_length: 15
clone_size: few
j_call: TRBJ1-5
d_call: TRBD1

cdr3_aa: CSVRQGYTEAFF
cdr3_nt: TGCAGTGTGAGGCAGGGGTACACTGAAGCTTTCTTT
v_call: TRBV20-1
cdr3_length: 12
clone_size: many
j_call: TRBJ1-1
d_call: NA

cdr3_aa: CASGLNTEAFF
cdr3_nt: TGCGCCAGCGGCCTAAACACTGAAGCTTTCTTT
v_call: TRBV10-2
cdr3_length: 11
clone_size: NA
j_call: TRBJ1-1
d_call: NA

cdr3_aa: CASSLASSGTYNEQFF
cdr3_nt: TGTGCCAGCAGCTTGGCCTCGTCAGGAACCTACAATGAGCAGTTCTTC
v_call: TRBV5-6
cdr3_length: 16
clone_size: many
j_call: TRBJ2-1
d_call: NA

cdr3_aa: CASSLSPPGETQYF
cdr3_nt: TGCGCCAGCAGCTTGTCTCCCCCGGGGGAGACCCAGTACTTC
v_call: TRBV5-1
cdr3_length: 14
clone_size: few
j_call: TRBJ2-5
d_call: NA

cdr3_aa: CASSLAGYNEQFF
cdr3_nt: TGTGCCAGCAGCTTAGCCGGATACAATGAGCAGTTCTTC
v_call: TRBV11-3
cdr3_length: 13
clone_size: many
j_call: TRBJ2-1
d_call: NA

cdr3_aa: CASSVGTSGGSYEQYF
cdr3_nt: TGTGCCAGCAGCGTAGGGACTAGCGGAGGCTCCTACGAGCAGTACTTC
v_call: TRBV9
cdr3_length: 16
clone_size: few
j_call: TRBJ2-7
d_call: TRBD2

cdr3_aa: CASSLVQETQYF
cdr3_nt: TGCGCCAGCAGCTTGGTACAAGAGACCCAGTACTTC
v_call: TRBV5-1
cdr3_length: 12
clone_size: many
j_call: TRBJ2-5
d_call: NA

cdr3_aa: CASSGEVYNEQFF
cdr3_nt: TGTGCCAGCAGCGGGGAGGTCTACAATGAGCAGTTCTTC
v_call: TRBV7-8
cdr3_length: 13
clone_size: NA
j_call: TRBJ2-1
d_call: NA

cdr3_aa: CSVEDLLNPDRGLSGNTIYF
cdr3_nt: TGCAGCGTTGAAGACCTTCTAAACCCGGACAGGGGGCTCTCTGGAAACACCATATATTTT
v_call: TRBV29-1
cdr3_length: 20
clone_size: many
j_call: TRBJ1-3
d_call: TRBD1

cdr3_aa: CASSFGFRPGTAFF
cdr3_nt: TGTGCCAGCAGCTTCGGTTTTCGGCCTGGTACGGCTTTCTTT
v_call: TRBV7-2
cdr3_length: 14
clone_size: NA
j_call: TRBJ1-1
d_call: NA

cdr3_aa: CASSESWGQGAKNIQYF
cdr3_nt: TGTGCCAGCAGTGAGAGTTGGGGACAGGGGGCCAAAAACATTCAGTACTTC
v_call: TRBV6-1
cdr3_length: 17
clone_size: NA
j_call: TRBJ2-4
d_call: TRBD1

cdr3_aa: CASSHATGGNTGELFF
cdr3_nt: TGTGCCAGCAGCCATGCGACAGGGGGGAACACCGGGGAGCTGTTTTTT
v_call: TRBV3-1
cdr3_length: 16
clone_size: many
j_call: TRBJ2-2
d_call: TRBD1

cdr3_aa: CASRGPNTEAFF
cdr3_nt: TGTGCCAGCAGGGGCCCGAACACTGAAGCTTTCTTT
v_call: TRBV28
cdr3_length: 12
clone_size: few
j_call: TRBJ1-1
d_call: NA

cdr3_aa: CASSLESGRTDTQYF
cdr3_nt: TGTGCCAGCAGCTTAGAGAGCGGCCGCACAGATACGCAGTATTTT
v_call: TRBV11-2
cdr3_length: 15
clone_size: NA
j_call: TRBJ2-3
d_call: NA

cdr3_aa: CSIVGGGGNQPQHF
cdr3_nt: TGCAGCATTGTGGGGGGCGGTGGCAATCAGCCCCAGCATTTT
v_call: TRBV29-1
cdr3_length: 14
clone_size: NA
j_call: TRBJ1-5
d_call: NA

cdr3_aa: CASRTAQQGETQYF
cdr3_nt: TGTGCCAGTCGGACGGCCCAGCAGGGGGAGACCCAGTACTTC
v_call: TRBV7-9
cdr3_length: 14
clone_size: few
j_call: TRBJ2-5
d_call: NA

cdr3_aa: CASKETQYF
cdr3_nt: TGTGCCAGTAAAGAGACCCAGTACTTC
v_call: TRBV7-2
cdr3_length: 9
clone_size: few
j_call: TRBJ2-5
d_call: NA

cdr3_aa: CATSASSGRYEQFF
cdr3_nt: TGTGCCACCAGTGCCTCTAGCGGGAGGTATGAGCAGTTCTTC
v_call: TRBV15
cdr3_length: 14
clone_size: few
j_call: TRBJ2-1
d_call: TRBD2

cdr3_aa: CASSLGTFYEQYF
cdr3_nt: TGTGCCAGCAGTTTAGGCACCTTCTACGAGCAGTACTTC
v_call: TRBV12-3/TRBV12-4
cdr3_length: 13
clone_size: few
j_call: TRBJ2-7
d_call: NA

cdr3_aa: CASSSGTPYNEQFF
cdr3_nt: TGTGCCAGCAGCTCCGGGACACCCTACAATGAGCAGTTCTTC
v_call: TRBV7-9
cdr3_length: 14
clone_size: many
j_call: TRBJ2-1
d_call: NA

cdr3_aa: CASSFGQSGTDTQYF
cdr3_nt: TGTGCCAGCAGCTTCGGGCAGTCGGGCACAGATACGCAGTATTTT
v_call: TRBV7-9
cdr3_length: 15
clone_size: many
j_call: TRBJ2-3
d_call: NA

cdr3_aa: CASSPEAGGYGNTIYF
cdr3_nt: TGTGCCAGCAGTCCAGAAGCAGGGGGCTATGGAAACACCATATATTTT
v_call: TRBV6-5
cdr3_length: 16
clone_size: many
j_call: TRBJ1-3
d_call: TRBD1

cdr3_aa: CSARTGQGVSSEQYF
cdr3_nt: TGCAGTGCTAGGACGGGACAGGGAGTTTCATCCGAGCAGTACTTC
v_call: TRBV20-1
cdr3_length: 15
clone_size: many
j_call: TRBJ2-7
d_call: TRBD1

cdr3_aa: CSVVGSGEQYF
cdr3_nt: TGCAGCGTTGTGGGGTCTGGGGAGCAGTACTTC
v_call: TRBV29-1
cdr3_length: 11
clone_size: NA
j_call: TRBJ2-7
d_call: NA

cdr3_aa: CASSVGSGRAGEQYF
cdr3_nt: TGTGCCAGCAGCGTAGGGAGCGGGAGGGCCGGGGAGCAGTACTTC
v_call: TRBV9
cdr3_length: 15
clone_size: few
j_call: TRBJ2-7
d_call: TRBD2

cdr3_aa: CASGTGGETEAFF
cdr3_nt: TGTGCCAGCGGGACAGGGGGGGAAACTGAAGCTTTCTTT
v_call: TRBV2
cdr3_length: 13
clone_size: NA
j_call: TRBJ1-1
d_call: TRBD1

cdr3_aa: CASSSLGGTSGKYNEQFF
cdr3_nt: TGTGCCAGCAGCAGCTTGGGCGGGACTAGCGGGAAGTACAATGAGCAGTTCTTC
v_call: TRBV11-2
cdr3_length: 18
clone_size: NA
j_call: TRBJ2-1
d_call: TRBD2

cdr3_aa: CSAMGHEQFF
cdr3_nt: TGCAGTGCTATGGGACATGAGCAGTTCTTC
v_call: TRBV20-1
cdr3_length: 10
clone_size: many
j_call: TRBJ2-1
d_call: NA

cdr3_aa: CSAGGGDSAYNEQFF
cdr3_nt: TGCAGCGCTGGGGGAGGGGACTCCGCCTACAATGAGCAGTTCTTC
v_call: TRBV29-1
cdr3_length: 15
clone_size: few
j_call: TRBJ2-1
d_call: TRBD2

cdr3_aa: CASLGGGWYNEQFF
cdr3_nt: TGTGCCAGTTTGGGGGGGGGCTGGTACAATGAGCAGTTCTTC
v_call: TRBV28
cdr3_length: 14
clone_size: many
j_call: TRBJ2-1
d_call: NA

cdr3_aa: CRSSSGNTEAFF
cdr3_nt: TGCAGGAGTTCGTCAGGGAACACTGAAGCTTTCTTT
v_call: TRBV20-1
cdr3_length: 12
clone_size: NA
j_call: TRBJ1-1
d_call: NA

cdr3_aa: CASGFPGLKQYF
cdr3_nt: TGTGCTAGTGGTTTCCCCGGGTTGAAGCAGTACTTC
v_call: TRBV12-5
cdr3_length: 12
clone_size: many
j_call: TRBJ2-7
d_call: NA